A single sample gave rise to the 20 T cell receptor beta chains below, sequenced in a study of cytomegalovirus exposure and HLA in healthy donors. A multiplex PCR was run with 60 Vbeta primers and 13 Jbeta primers. TCRdb's copy holds only in-frame clones and misses some; the assay was immunoSEQ multiplex PCR. In the table there are some 100,000 clones, around three quarters of which are singletons. Material: PBMCs. Receptor source: a woman aged 45-60 years in good health and CMV-seropositive.

The V and J genes are TRBV12-2 and TRBJ2-7; the table names TRBD2, a call not compared with the DNA. TRBV12-2 is an annotated pseudogene. The CDR3 is 12 amino acids. CDR3 bases: TGTGCAAGTCGCTTAGCCCGAGTCGAGCAGTACTTC. This sequence encodes CASRLARVEQYF.

This chain connects TRBV7-2 to TRBJ2-5; 7 positions match TRBD1. The germline V gene has CDR1 SGHTA and CDR2 FQGNSA. Germline trimming cut 3 bases from V and 4 bases from J; bases unmatched to any gene: 8. The CDR3 contains 15 residues. The chain's CDR3 is CASSLYRGIGETQYF. The CDR3 DNA reads as TGTGCCAGCAGCTTGTACAGGGGAATCGGAGAGACCCAGTACTTC.

The chain employs TRBV11-2 and TRBJ2-5; D call uncertain. The length of the CDR3 is 13 residues. V was trimmed by 0 bases and J by 5 bases, leaving 7 bases between them. Germline V gives CDR1 SGHAT, CDR2 FQNNGV. The CDR3 reads CASSLDVLETQYF. The CDR3 nucleotides are TGTGCCAGCAGCTTAGACGTCCTGGAGACCCAGTACTTC.

The V and J genes are TRBV9 and TRBJ2-5, with D possibly matching TRBD2 (5 bases). The CDR3 extends over 15 amino acids. Germline-derived CDR1 and CDR2 are SGDLS and YYNGEE. Trimming shortened V by 3 bases and J by 7 bases, and 19 bases separated the two germline ends. CDR3 sequence (DNA): TGTGCCAGCAGCGCTGATGTGGGAGTGGGTCGGACCCAGTACTTC. The encoded protein is CASSADVGVGRTQYF.

The chain is built from TRBV6-6 and TRBJ1-1; unclear D gene. Trimming cost V 6 bases and J 1 base, with 6 bases left between them. CDR1 and CDR2 (germline): MNHNY, SVGAGI (reference sequence). CDR3 length equals 12 residues. CDR3 residues: CASRLGNTEAFF. The DNA of the CDR3 is TGTGCCAGCAGACTAGGGAACACTGAAGCTTTCTTT.

The chain combines TRBV2 with TRBJ2-7; 7 positions agree with TRBD1. This CDR3 comprises 14 residues. The V gene's germline CDR1 is SNHLY and CDR2 FYNNEI. V shed 9 bases, J shed 0 bases, and the junction held 8 bases outside the gene matches. The CDR3 DNA reads as TGTGCCAGTTCCTCGGGACAGATCTCCTACGAGCAGTACTTC. Protein sequence: CASSSGQISYEQYF.

The chain links TRBV27 to TRBJ1-1, with D hard to call. Trimming took off 5 bases at V and 7 bases at J, with 17 bases between the two ends. CDR3 length: 14 amino acids. CDR1 MNHEY and CDR2 SMNVEV come from the germline V gene (reference sequence). In DNA, the CDR3 is TGTGCCAGCAGTCCTCGGACTCCCCGGGGTGAAGCTTTCTTT. It is translated as CASSPRTPRGEAFF.

This clone showed up just a few times. The gene calls are TRBV6-5 and TRBJ2-7; a possible D gene is TRBD2 (5 bases). The CDR3 is 13 amino acids. V gave up 8 bases and J gave up 5 bases, with 16 bases separating them. The germline V gene encodes CDR1 MNHEY and CDR2 SVGAGI. The CDR3 DNA follows: TGTGCCAGCTCCCGAGGGCCCTTCGACGAGCAGTACTTC. Amino acid sequence: CASSRGPFDEQYF.

The chain joins TRBV19 to TRBJ2-5; 8 bases line up with TRBD1. The closer fit of TRBJ2-7 to the DNA end suggests the J call may be wrong. Per the germline V gene, CDR1 is LNHDA and CDR2 is SQIVND (reference sequence). This CDR3 contains 13 residues. In nucleotides, the CDR3 is TGTGCCAGTAGTAACGGACAGGGCTCCGAGCAGTACTTC. Translated, it gives CASSNGQGSEQYF.

This clone was counted between two and nine times. The V call is TRBV5-4, the J call TRBJ2-2; 7 bases fit TRBD1. This CDR3 is built from 16 residues. The ends lost 4 bases at V and 5 bases at J; junction bases unmatched: 11. The V gene's germline CDR1 is SGHNT and CDR2 YYREEE (reference sequence). CDR3 loop: CASSPPTGLETGELFF. CDR3 bases: TGTGCCAGCAGCCCACCGACAGGGTTAGAAACCGGGGAGCTGTTTTTT. Using reference TRBV5-4 and TRBJ2-2 for the parts outside the CDR3, the full variable domain is ETGVTQSPTHLIKTRGQQVTLRCSSQSGHNTVSWYQQALGQGPQFIFQYYREEENGRGNFPPRFSGLQFPNYSSELNVNALELDDSALYLCASSPPTGLETGELFFGEGSRLTVL.

This clone was detected only a few times. This rearrangement joins TRBV23-1 to TRBJ1-1, with D possibly matching TRBD1 (5 bases). TRBV23-1 is filed as an ORF, its function uncertain. The length of the CDR3 is 15 residues. Trimming pared 3 bases from V and 1 base from J, leaving 12 bases between. CDR3 region: CASSQGQVGNTEAFF. Here the CDR3 DNA reads TGCGCCAGCAGTCAGGGGCAGGTGGGGAACACTGAAGCTTTCTTT.

V is TRBV2 and J is TRBJ1-4; 7 bases match TRBD1. V shed 5 bases, J shed 5 bases, and the junction held 8 bases outside the gene matches. This CDR3 comprises 15 residues. CDR1 and CDR2 from the germline V gene are SNHLY and FYNNEI. The CDR3 region is CASSFTGVPNEKLFF. CDR3 DNA: TGTGCCAGCAGTTTTACAGGGGTCCCCAATGAAAAACTGTTTTTT.

In its sample, this clone was seen once. The rearrangement uses TRBV7-3 and TRBJ1-1, with D perhaps TRBD1 (6 bases). This CDR3 has 13 amino acids. The V end lost 5 bases, the J end lost 1 base, and 8 bases lay between the germline ends. Germline CDR1 SGHTA, CDR2 FQGTGA. This CDR3 reads CASSMTGNTEAFF. CDR3 coding DNA: TGTGCCAGCAGCATGACAGGGAACACTGAAGCTTTCTTT. Full variable domain (outside the CDR3, taken from reference TRBV7-3 and TRBJ1-1): GAGVSQTPSNKVTEKGKYVELRCDPISGHTALYWYRQSLGQGPEFLIYFQGTGAADDSGLPNDRFFAVRPEGSVSTLKIQRTERGDSAVYLCASSMTGNTEAFFGQGTRLTVV.

This clone has only a few counts. The chain uses TRBV11-2 and TRBJ1-2; 7 bases agree with TRBD1. The length of the CDR3 is 14 residues. After removal of 1 base from V and 3 bases from J, the junction contained 2 bases not matched to a gene. Germline assignment: CDR1 SGHAT and CDR2 FQNNGV. The CDR3 region is CASSLGQGYYGYTF. The CDR3 DNA reads as TGTGCCAGCAGCTTAGGACAGGGTTACTATGGCTACACCTTC. Supplemented by reference TRBV11-2 and TRBJ1-2, the full variable domain reads EAGVAQSPRYKIIEKRQSVAFWCNPISGHATLYWYQQILGQGPKLLIQFQNNGVVDDSQLPKDRFSAERLKGVDSTLKIQPAKLEDSAVYLCASSLGQGYYGYTFGSGTRLTVV.

The rearrangement uses TRBV7-8 and TRBJ2-7, with 8 bases aligning to TRBD1. The ends lost 2 bases at V and 2 bases at J; junction bases unmatched: 8. CDR1 is SGHVS and CDR2 is FQNEAQ in the germline V gene. This CDR3 has 16 residues. CDR3 sequence reads: CASSLSGQGTPYEQYF. For the CDR3, the DNA is TGTGCCAGCAGCTTATCTGGACAGGGTACCCCCTACGAGCAGTACTTC.

The rearrangement joins TRBV6-6 to TRBJ2-4; TRBD2 aligns across 13 bases. The CDR3 consists of 16 residues. V lost 0 bases to trimming and J lost 5 bases; unmatched junction nucleotides: 1. Germline values: CDR1 MNHNY, CDR2 SVGAGI (reference sequence). This CDR3 reads CASSYSGLAGENIQYF. The CDR3 bases are TGTGCCAGCAGTTACTCCGGACTAGCGGGAGAAAACATTCAGTACTTC.

The genes are TRBV5-1 and TRBJ1-2; TRBD1 matches 8 bases. Germline V gives CDR1 SGHRS, CDR2 YFSETQ. The V and J ends lost 2 bases and 8 bases, in that order; junction bases with no gene match: 5. This CDR3 has 13 residues. CDR3 loop: CASSFTGDRGYTF. The CDR3 nucleotides are TGCGCCAGCAGCTTCACAGGGGACAGGGGCTACACCTTC.

The rearrangement uses TRBV27 and TRBJ2-7; D perhaps matches TRBD1 (5 bases). V was trimmed by 2 bases and J by 3 bases, leaving 8 bases between them. The CDR3 contains 13 residues. Germline values: CDR1 MNHEY, CDR2 SMNVEV (reference sequence). CDR3 protein: CASSLRGNYEQYF. The CDR3 DNA sequence: TGTGCCAGCAGTTTAAGGGGAAACTACGAGCAGTACTTC.

This clone was observed a single time. J is TRBJ2-1 and V is TRBV29-1; perhaps TRBD1 as D (5 bases). CDR3 size: 14 residues. Trimming left V 7 bases short and J 0 bases short, with 13 bases between. CDR1 and CDR2 from the germline V gene are SQVTM and ANQGSEA. This chain's CDR3 is CSALTESSYNEQFF. DNA for the CDR3: TGCAGCGCCCTGACAGAGAGCTCCTACAATGAGCAGTTCTTC.

The V and J genes are TRBV28 and TRBJ1-3; 7 bases map to TRBD1. V lost 8 bases and J lost 0; bases outside the gene matches: 7. Germline values: CDR1 MDHEN, CDR2 SYDVKM. The CDR3 contains 15 residues. CDR3 DNA: TGTGCCAGCGCGACAGGGACCATCTCTGGAAACACCATATATTTT. Translating it yields CASATGTISGNTIYF.